The clone carrying this TCR beta chain appeared once. Germline V gene lookup returns CDR1 SGHTA and CDR2 FQGNSA. This CDR3 contains 16 residues. Trimming pared 1 base from V and 0 bases from J, leaving 10 bases between. The sample originates from a study of shared clonotypes between healthy human individuals. TCRdb's table, derived via immunoSEQ multiplex PCR, lists solely in-frame clones and lacks some. This table has 2 million to 2.5 million clones, almost 96% appearing once. The sequence came from a man aged 18 to 29 in good health. V gene TRBV7-2 combines with J gene TRBJ1-3; a weak D match, TRBD1 (5 bases). The material sequenced was naive CD4+ T cells sorted from blood. The subset here: CD45RA+ positively selected. CDR3 in DNA: TGTGCCAGCAGCTTAGAGGGGAGTTCCTCTGGAAACACCATATATTTT. It translates to CASSLEGSSSGNTIYF.